The 29 T cell receptor beta chains below were found in one sample sequenced in a study of T cell repertoires in cytomegalovirus infection (dated by TCRdb to the late 2010s). The antigens for these receptors are not known. In the paper's terms, the treatment or condition label means: in vitro stimulation with specific CMV peptide epitopes to enrich CMV-specific T cells. The listed sequencing device is Illumina HiSeq 1500. TCRdb ran its own pipeline on the public reads, namely fastp trimming at Q25 and MiXCR clone calling, and kept in-frame beta chains. CDR3 protein duplicates are merged, each entry listing the most common genes and DNA. The sample table holds around 900,000 distinct CDR3 sequences, of which around 30% were seen once. The ten largest make up more than 13% of the sample. Sequences were derived from cultured CD8+ T cells from PBMCs, sampled from culture after CMV antigen stimulation. Source of these receptors: a human donor in good health (CMV status not recorded). Some clones in this sample may be carry-over from other donors' samples.

The CDR3 sequence: CATSRDLGTYYEQYF. Written as DNA, the CDR3 is TGTGCCACCAGCAGAGATTTAGGCACCTACTACGAGCAGTACTTC. The J gene is TRBJ2-7, the V gene TRBV15; D is uncertain. The V gene's germline CDR1 is LNHNV and CDR2 YYDKDF (reference sequence). CDR3 length equals 15 residues. V shed 0 bases and J shed 3 bases, with 12 bases lying between them.

The rearrangement links TRBV2 to TRBJ2-1, with a possible D match to TRBD1 (6 bases). This CDR3 spans 16 amino acids. Germline V CDR1 and CDR2: SNHLY, FYNNEI. The ends were cut back, 6 bases at V and 5 bases at J, with 20 bases in the middle. This chain's CDR3 is CASSILGGGRDNEQFF. The CDR3 DNA reads TGTGCCAGCAGCATCCTTGGTGGGGGCCGGGACAATGAGCAGTTCTTC.

This clonotype was seen at least ten times. This chain joins TRBV5-5 and TRBJ1-5, with D perhaps matching TRBD1 (6 bases). The V gene lost 0 bases and the J gene lost 2 bases, with 12 bases spanning the gap. This CDR3 spans 16 amino acids. CDR1 SGHKS and CDR2 YYEKEE come from the germline V gene (reference sequence). The CDR3 loop is CASSLEPRGGNQPQHF. The CDR3 region has the DNA TGTGCCAGCAGCTTGGAACCGAGGGGGGGCAATCAGCCCCAGCATTTT.

This clonotype was counted many times. CDR3 DNA sequence: TGTGCCAGCAGCTTAGTGGCAGGCGAAGCTTTCTTT. Amino acids: CASSLVAGEAFF. The chain couples TRBV7-6 to TRBJ1-1, with unresolved D. Germline V lookup: CDR1 SGHVS, CDR2 FNYEAQ. The ends were cut back, 1 base at V and 8 bases at J, with 8 bases in the middle. This CDR3 comprises 12 residues.

The chain couples TRBV6-1 to TRBJ2-3; 8 bases agree with TRBD2. The CDR3 runs 16 residues. With 2 bases clipped from V and 4 bases from J, the junction kept 8 bases outside the gene matches. Germline V gives CDR1 MNHNS, CDR2 SASEGT. The chain's CDR3 is CASSEILAGLSDTQYF. In DNA form, the CDR3 reads TGTGCCAGCAGTGAAATATTAGCGGGGCTCTCAGATACGCAGTATTTT.

This rearrangement joins TRBV24-1 to TRBJ2-3, with D hard to call. The V gene's germline CDR1 is KGHDR and CDR2 SFDVKD. Between the trimmed V and J ends, which lost 8 bases and 0 bases, there was a span of 8 bases. The CDR3 sequence is 13 residues long. CDR3 nucleotide sequence: TGTGCCACCACGGATACTAGCACAGATACGCAGTATTTT. Its translation is CATTDTSTDTQYF.

In DNA, the CDR3 is TGTGCCAGCACCCTGAATGGGGCCAACGTCCTGACTTTC. This translates into CASTLNGANVLTF. The chain links TRBV12-3 or TRBV12-4 to TRBJ2-6; D gene unclear. Between the trimmed V and J ends, which lost 7 bases and 3 bases, there was a span of 7 bases. The CDR3 is 13 residues long.

The rearrangement uses TRBV6-1 and TRBJ2-1; 9 bases are shared with TRBD2. Germline CDR1 MNHNS, CDR2 SASEGT. The CDR3 is 18 residues long. V shed 6 bases, J shed 2 bases, and the junction held 14 bases outside the gene matches. CDR3 amino acids: CASSLVLAGRLPYNEQFF. The CDR3 DNA sequence: TGTGCCAGCAGCCTAGTCCTAGCGGGGAGACTCCCCTACAATGAGCAGTTCTTC.

This clonotype was observed a handful of times. The V and J genes are TRBV2 and TRBJ1-5, with TRBD1 matching 9 bases. The CDR3 length is 17 residues. CDR1 and CDR2 (germline): SNHLY, FYNNEI. The V and J ends lost 5 bases and 2 bases, in that order; junction bases with no gene match: 10. This CDR3 is CASSPGTGPMGNQPQHF. For the CDR3, the DNA is TGTGCCAGCAGTCCCGGGACAGGGCCTATGGGCAATCAGCCCCAGCATTTT.

V usage is TRBV6-8 and J usage is TRBJ2-7; D may be TRBD1 (5 bases). Germline V gives CDR1 MNHGY, CDR2 SAAAGT. V shed 3 bases and J shed 4 bases, with 16 bases lying between them. This CDR3 contains 15 residues. The CDR3 DNA reads TGTGCCAGCAGTTATTGTTGCAGGGTCGATTACGAGCAGTACGTC. Residues: CASSYCCRVDYEQYV.

In its sample, this clonotype was seen many times. The chain is built from TRBV7-6 and TRBJ2-1; 7 nucleotides match TRBD1. This CDR3 comprises 14 residues. The germline CDR1 and CDR2 sequences are SGHVS and FNYEAQ. V gave up 5 bases and J gave up 12 bases; unmatched junction bases: 13. The CDR3 coding sequence is TGTGCCAGCAGCCCAACAACCACAGGGGCAGGGCAGTTCTTC. Translated, it gives CASSPTTTGAGQFF.

The J gene is TRBJ1-6, the V gene TRBV19; a weak D match, TRBD1 (6 bases). Germline assignment: CDR1 LNHDA and CDR2 SQIVND (reference sequence). V lost 7 bases and J 3 bases, leaving 10 bases between the germline ends. The CDR3 covers 14 residues. CDR3 sequence: CASNRDYYNSPLHF. The DNA of the CDR3 is TGTGCCAGTAACAGGGATTACTATAATTCACCCCTCCACTTT.

This clonotype was recorded many times. The chain joins TRBV7-9 to TRBJ2-1; D is possibly TRBD1 or TRBD2 (5 bases each). This CDR3 comprises 14 residues. The V gene's germline CDR1 is SEHNR and CDR2 FQNEAQ (reference sequence). V lost 3 bases to trimming and J lost 8 bases, with 14 bases between them. CDR3 in DNA: TGTGCCAGCAGCTTCTCCGGGGCGGGCGATGAGCAGTTCTTC. Translation: CASSFSGAGDEQFF.

The chain uses TRBV20-1 and TRBJ1-1; no clear D. Trimming took off 0 bases at V and 2 bases at J, with 19 bases between the two ends. Germline V lookup: CDR1 DFQATT, CDR2 SNEGSKA (reference sequence). The CDR3 runs 17 residues. The CDR3 bases are TGCAGTGCTAGAGATATCTCCGGTCCGACCGTCAACACTGAAGCTTTCTTT. It codes for CSARDISGPTVNTEAFF.

This clonotype was found many times. The chain uses TRBV11-1 and TRBJ1-1; D uncertain. The CDR3 spans 14 residues. Between the trimmed V and J ends, which lost 7 bases and 2 bases, there was a span of 14 bases. In germline, CDR1 is SGHAT, CDR2 FQDESV (reference sequence). CDR3 sequence: CASNFPTPNTEAFF. The CDR3 DNA reads as TGTGCCAGCAACTTTCCGACACCCAACACTGAAGCTTTCTTT.

This rearrangement joins TRBV7-9 to TRBJ2-3; TRBD2 agrees at 15 bases. The CDR3 loop spans 22 amino acids. Germline lookup yields CDR1 SEHNR and CDR2 FQNEAQ (reference sequence). V trimming: 3 bases; J trimming: 3 bases; junction bases outside the gene matches: 19. The CDR3 sequence is CASSLFSQPGLAGGLITDTQYF. For the CDR3, the DNA is TGTGCCAGCAGCTTGTTCAGTCAGCCGGGACTAGCGGGGGGCCTCATAACAGATACGCAGTATTTT.

The rearrangement joins TRBV6-8 to TRBJ2-7; a weak D match, TRBD2 (6 bases). Germline V gene sequence: CDR1 MNHGY, CDR2 SAAAGT. Trimming cost V 6 bases and J 3 bases, with 15 bases left between them. CDR3 size: 14 residues. CDR3 sequence reads: CASSLTEGHYEQYV. In nucleotides, the CDR3 is TGTGCCAGCAGCCTCACGGAGGGGCACTACGAGCAGTACGTC.

This chain joins TRBV27 and TRBJ2-2; a weak D match, TRBD1 (6 bases). CDR3 length: 17 residues. V was clipped by 3 bases and J by 0 bases, with 14 bases between them. Germline V CDR1 and CDR2: MNHEY, SMNVEV (reference sequence). This chain's CDR3 is CASSLSGQTANTGELFF. The CDR3 nucleotides read TGTGCCAGCAGTTTGTCGGGACAAACCGCGAACACCGGGGAGCTGTTTTTT.

The rearrangement links TRBV7-6 to TRBJ2-7; TRBD2 matches 8 bases. The CDR3 sequence is 15 residues long. The trim removed 4 bases at V and 4 bases at J, leaving 9 bases unmatched. The germline gives CDR1 SGHVS, CDR2 FNYEAQ. CDR3 bases: TGTGCCAGCAGCTCCAGGCCGGGGGGGGAGTACGAGCAGTACTTC. It specifies CASSSRPGGEYEQYF.

At least ten counts were recorded for this clonotype. This chain uses TRBV7-2 with TRBJ1-4, with D possibly being TRBD1 (6 bases). CDR1 is SGHTA and CDR2 is FQGNSA in the germline V gene. Trimming shortened V by 5 bases and J by 8 bases, and 18 bases separated the two germline ends. This CDR3 contains 15 residues. CDR3 bases: TGTGCCAGCAGCGTCGGGACATCACTTACGGAAAAACTGTTTTTT. Translated, it gives CASSVGTSLTEKLFF.

This clonotype was observed many times. The CDR3 DNA follows: TGTGCCAGCAGCTCGGCCGGGACACCGAACCACGAGCAGTACTTC. Translated, it gives CASSSAGTPNHEQYF. The chain joins TRBV7-6 to TRBJ2-7; possibly TRBD1 for D (6 bases). Trimming pared 4 bases from V and 5 bases from J, leaving 18 bases between. The CDR3 totals 15 residues. In germline, CDR1 is SGHVS, CDR2 FNYEAQ.

The V and J genes are TRBV7-4 and TRBJ1-1, with D perhaps TRBD1 (6 bases). Germline V gene sequence: CDR1 SGHVT, CDR2 SQSDAQ. CDR3 length equals 15 residues. The V gene lost 7 bases and the J gene lost 4 bases, with 19 bases spanning the gap. CDR3 DNA: TGTGCCAGCATCCCACTTAGCGGGGGCGGCACTGAAGCTTTCTTT. Residues: CASIPLSGGGTEAFF. Combining the CDR3 with reference TRBV7-4 and TRBJ1-1 gives the whole variable domain GAGVSQSPRYKVAKRGRDVALRCDSISGHVTLYWYRQTLGQGSEVLTYSQSDAQRDKSGRPSGRFSAERPERSVSTLKIQRTEQGDSAVYLCASIPLSGGGTEAFFGQGTRLTVV.

This chain uses TRBV6-1 with TRBJ1-5; 9 nucleotides line up with TRBD1. CDR3 length equals 14 residues. Germline V gene data show CDR1 as MNHNS and CDR2 as SASEGT. The J segment lost 6 bases and the V segment lost 6 bases, leaving 6 bases of the junction unmatched. The DNA of the CDR3 is TGTGCCAGCAGGGACGGGACAGGGATTCAGCCCCAGCATTTT. As protein: CASRDGTGIQPQHF.

The rearrangement joins TRBV25-1 to TRBJ1-1; 7 bases are shared with TRBD1. This CDR3 spans 19 amino acids. Germline assignment: CDR1 MGHDK and CDR2 SYGVNS. Unmatched junction bases numbered 17, after V lost 0 bases and J lost 4 bases. The CDR3 reads CASSEYFLGGQTRPTEAFF. The CDR3 DNA reads TGTGCCAGCAGTGAATACTTTCTCGGGGGACAGACTCGCCCCACTGAAGCTTTCTTT.

This clonotype has just a few counts. CDR3 region: CASSPRGGKLNQPQHF. The CDR3 region has the DNA TGTGCCAGCAGTCCCCGGGGGGGGAAACTCAATCAGCCCCAGCATTTT. This sequence joins TRBV28 and TRBJ1-5, with D possibly being TRBD1 (5 bases). CDR3 length equals 16 residues. Germline CDR1 and CDR2: MDHEN and SYDVKM. Trimming removed 5 bases at V and 3 bases at J, with 17 bases between.

Only one count was recorded for this clonotype. The chain employs TRBV29-1 and TRBJ2-3; D is ambiguous. V was cut by 2 bases and J by 4 bases, with 10 bases left in between. This CDR3 is built from 13 residues. Germline V gene sequence: CDR1 SQVTM, CDR2 ANQGSEA. The CDR3 DNA follows: TGCAGCGTTGAAATAGGGTTCCCAGATACGCAGTATTTT. Protein sequence: CSVEIGFPDTQYF.

V usage is TRBV7-2 and J usage is TRBJ2-7, with TRBD2 as a possible D gene (5 bases). In germline, CDR1 is SGHTA, CDR2 FQGNSA. The CDR3 contains 14 residues. V was cut by 4 bases and J by 5 bases, with 15 bases left in between. The CDR3 here is CASSYPLGGDEQYF. The CDR3 nucleotides read TGTGCCAGCAGCTACCCACTAGGAGGCGACGAGCAGTACTTC.

The V gene is TRBV11-1, the J gene TRBJ1-6; no reliable D call. In germline, CDR1 is SGHAT, CDR2 FQDESV (reference sequence). The V gene lost 2 bases and the J gene lost 7 bases, with 9 bases spanning the gap. This CDR3 has 14 amino acids. The CDR3 protein is CASSLIRLNSPLHF. The DNA of the CDR3 is TGTGCCAGCAGCTTAATCAGGCTGAATTCACCCCTCCACTTT.

This clonotype occurred a few times. V is TRBV15 and J is TRBJ2-1; 8 nucleotides align to TRBD1. V lost 0 bases, J lost 6 bases, and 10 bases stayed unmatched. Germline-derived CDR1 and CDR2 are LNHNV and YYDKDF (reference sequence). This CDR3 spans 17 amino acids. In DNA form, the CDR3 reads TGTGCCACCAGCAGAGACCGGGGGACAGGTCCAGGCAATGAGCAGTTCTTC. Protein product: CATSRDRGTGPGNEQFF.